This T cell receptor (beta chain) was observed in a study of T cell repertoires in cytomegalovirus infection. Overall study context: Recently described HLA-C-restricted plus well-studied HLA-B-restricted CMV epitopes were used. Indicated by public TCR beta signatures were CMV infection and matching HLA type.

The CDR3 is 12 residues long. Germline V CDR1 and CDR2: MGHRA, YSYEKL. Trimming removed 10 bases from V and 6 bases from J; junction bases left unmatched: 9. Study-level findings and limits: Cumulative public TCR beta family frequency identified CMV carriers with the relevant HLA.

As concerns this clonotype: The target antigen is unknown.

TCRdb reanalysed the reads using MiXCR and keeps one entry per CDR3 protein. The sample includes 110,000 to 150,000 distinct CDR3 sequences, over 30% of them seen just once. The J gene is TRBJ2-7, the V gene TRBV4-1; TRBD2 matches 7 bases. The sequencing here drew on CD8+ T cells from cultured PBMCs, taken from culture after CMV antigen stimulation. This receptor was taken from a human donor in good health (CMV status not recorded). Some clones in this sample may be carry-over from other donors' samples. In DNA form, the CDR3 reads TGCGCCACTGGGGGGGAGGGTGGCGAGCAGTACTTC. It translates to CATGGEGGEQYF.